These 32 T cell receptor beta chains came from one sample sequenced in a study of blood T cell repertoires in COVID-19. Profiled with immunoSEQ multiplex PCR; TCRdb holds only in-frame clones, not every one. The sample contains a few hundred thousand clones, roughly 83% of which appear only once. Sequenced input: PBMCs or T cells enriched from blood (not recorded which). These receptor sequences come from a middle-aged woman with acute COVID-19.

The gene calls are TRBV11-1 and TRBJ2-1, with D possibly being TRBD2 (6 bases). Trimming pared 3 bases from V and 2 bases from J, leaving 11 bases between. The V gene's germline CDR1 is SGHAT and CDR2 FQDESV (reference sequence). This CDR3 region has 15 residues. Written as DNA, the CDR3 is TGTGCCAGCAGCTTTCCTGGGACTGCCTACAATGAGCAGTTCTTC. This translates into CASSFPGTAYNEQFF.

The rearrangement uses TRBV20-1 and TRBJ2-7, with D possibly matching TRBD2 (6 bases). The CDR3 consists of 15 residues. Looked up from germline, CDR1 is DFQATT and CDR2 is SNEGSKA (reference sequence). Deletions cut 3 bases from V and 0 bases from J, with 15 bases between. CDR3 region: CSASGASDPSYEQYF. For the CDR3, the DNA is TGCAGTGCTAGTGGGGCTAGCGACCCCTCCTACGAGCAGTACTTC.

This clone was recorded a few times. The chain uses TRBV28 and TRBJ1-3; D remains ambiguous. There are 13 residues in the CDR3. Germline lookup yields CDR1 MDHEN and CDR2 SYDVKM. Trimming shortened V by 7 bases and J by 0 bases, and 7 bases separated the two germline ends. In nucleotides, the CDR3 is TGTGCCAGCACGGTCCACTCTGGAAACACCATATATTTT. Encoded protein: CASTVHSGNTIYF. Combining the CDR3 with reference TRBV28 and TRBJ1-3 gives the whole variable domain DVKVTQSSRYLVKRTGEKVFLECVQDMDHENMFWYRQDPGLGLRLIYFSYDVKMKEKGDIPEGYSVSREKKERFSLILESASTNQTSMYLCASTVHSGNTIYFGEGSWLTVV.

The chain has TRBV21-1 and TRBJ2-3; the DNA was not used to check the table's D call, TRBD1. TRBV21-1 is given as a pseudogene. The CDR3 runs to 16 residues. The CDR3 DNA sequence: TGTGCCAGCAGCAAAGAGGACAGGGGCGACACAGATACGCAGTATTTT. This sequence encodes CASSKEDRGDTDTQYF.

V is TRBV6-5 and J is TRBJ2-7; tentatively, D is TRBD1 (5 bases). This CDR3 has 11 residues. Trimming pared 10 bases from V and 3 bases from J, leaving 10 bases between. CDR1 and CDR2 (germline): MNHEY, SVGAGI. The chain's CDR3 is CATEDNYEQYF. The CDR3 nucleotides read TGTGCCACCGAGGACAACTACGAGCAGTACTTC.

The chain has TRBV5-1 and TRBJ2-1; D gene unclear. Per germline, CDR1 SGHRS and CDR2 YFSETQ. The CDR3 runs to 11 residues. V was shortened by 4 bases and J by 7 bases, with 6 bases between the two germline ends. The CDR3 DNA is TGCGCCAGCAGCCTTTATAATGAGCAGTTCTTC. Amino acid sequence: CASSLYNEQFF. The full variable domain, with the rest looked up from reference TRBV5-1 and TRBJ2-1, is KAGVTQTPRYLIKTRGQQVTLSCSPISGHRSVSWYQQTPGQGLQFLFEYFSETQRNKGNFPGRFSGRQFSNSRSEMNVSTLELGDSALYLCASSLYNEQFFGPGTRLTVL.

The gene calls are TRBV6-5 and TRBJ2-7; D gene uncertain. Germline V lookup: CDR1 MNHEY, CDR2 SVGAGI. The CDR3 covers 11 residues. The V end was cut by 6 bases, the J end by 2 bases, with 5 bases between. For the CDR3, the DNA is TGTGCCAGCAGGGGCCCCTACGAGCAGTACTTC. This sequence encodes CASRGPYEQYF.

This CDR3 is CASSLVAGRGYEQYF. In DNA form, the CDR3 reads TGCGCCAGCAGCTTGGTTGCAGGGAGGGGCTACGAGCAGTACTTC. V usage is TRBV5-1 and J usage is TRBJ2-7, with 7 bases identical to TRBD2. The ends lost 0 bases at V and 3 bases at J; junction bases unmatched: 6. CDR1 is SGHRS, CDR2 YFSETQ, per germline. The length of the CDR3 is 15 residues.

The chain recombines TRBV30 with TRBJ1-2; TRBD1 matches at 9 bases. The CDR3 totals 14 residues. Germline values: CDR1 GTSNPN, CDR2 SVGIG (reference sequence). The V gene end was trimmed by 3 bases and the J gene end by 8 bases; junction bases not matched to a gene: 10. DNA for the CDR3: TGTGCCTGGAGCCCATCGGGGACAGGGAGGGGCTACACCTTC. Its protein is CAWSPSGTGRGYTF.

J is TRBJ2-3 and V is TRBV6-2 or TRBV6-3, with D uncertain. This CDR3 region has 15 residues. V was shortened by 5 bases and J by 0 bases, with 12 bases between the two germline ends. CDR1 is MNHEY, CDR2 SVGEGT, per germline. The CDR3: CASSRVTPSTDTQYF. CDR3 coding DNA: TGTGCCAGCAGTAGAGTGACACCTAGCACAGATACGCAGTATTTT.

The J gene is TRBJ2-3, the V gene TRBV2; 11 nucleotides align to TRBD2. Germline-derived CDR1 and CDR2 are SNHLY and FYNNEI. Trimming cost V 3 bases and J 6 bases; bases outside gene matches: 5. The CDR3 extends over 15 amino acids. The CDR3 DNA reads TGTGCCAGCAGTGACGCTAGCGGGGGGACTGATACGCAGTATTTT. Translation: CASSDASGGTDTQYF.

The J gene is TRBJ1-4, the V gene TRBV2, with 9 nucleotides matching TRBD1. V shed 9 bases and J 8 bases; nucleotides not matched to a gene: 7. Germline V gene lookup returns CDR1 SNHLY and CDR2 FYNNEI. This CDR3 region has 13 residues. The CDR3 here is CASKGQGREKLFF. The CDR3, as DNA: TGTGCCAGTAAGGGACAGGGACGAGAAAAACTGTTTTTT.

V is TRBV28 and J is TRBJ1-4; 7 bases are shared with TRBD1. After removal of 5 bases from V and 5 bases from J, the junction contained 5 bases not matched to a gene. Germline V gene sequence: CDR1 MDHEN, CDR2 SYDVKM. The CDR3 loop spans 14 amino acids. Here the CDR3 reads CASSIGTVNEKLFF. The CDR3 DNA sequence: TGTGCCAGCAGTATAGGGACAGTCAATGAAAAACTGTTTTTT.

The chain recombines TRBV5-1 with TRBJ1-1, with a weak D call TRBD1 (5 bases). Germline values: CDR1 SGHRS, CDR2 YFSETQ. The CDR3 runs 14 residues. The V gene lost 1 base and the J gene lost 5 bases, with 12 bases spanning the gap. DNA of the CDR3: TGCGCCAGCAGCTTGACCCAGGGAAGTACTGAAGCTTTCTTT. This codes for CASSLTQGSTEAFF.

This clone was seen only once. The chain carries TRBV7-3 and TRBJ2-5; 7 bases match TRBD1. There are 14 residues in the CDR3. Germline loops: CDR1 SGHTA, CDR2 FQGTGA. The J segment lost 4 bases and the V segment lost 2 bases, leaving 4 bases of the junction unmatched. The CDR3 region is CASSLRSGGETQYF. The CDR3 DNA reads as TGTGCCAGCAGCTTACGATCAGGGGGAGAGACCCAGTACTTC.

The chain recombines TRBV5-1 with TRBJ2-3; D is unclear. Between the trimmed V and J ends, which lost 1 base and 3 bases, there was a span of 6 bases. Germline assignment: CDR1 SGHRS and CDR2 YFSETQ. This CDR3 contains 13 residues. The CDR3, as DNA: TGCGCCAGCAGCTTGCCTATGACAGATACGCAGTATTTT. Amino acids: CASSLPMTDTQYF.

CDR3 loop: CASSSHLARNEQFF. DNA of the CDR3: TGTGCCAGCAGTTCCCACCTAGCGCGGAATGAGCAGTTCTTC. V is TRBV27 and J is TRBJ2-1; possible D gene TRBD2, 6 bases. The CDR3 spans 14 residues. CDR1 and CDR2 (germline): MNHEY, SMNVEV (reference sequence). V shed 4 bases and J shed 7 bases, with 14 bases lying between them.

V and J are TRBV24-1 and TRBJ1-3; 7 bases align to TRBD1. This CDR3 comprises 16 residues. V lost 2 bases, J lost 0 bases, and 3 bases stayed unmatched. CDR1 KGHDR and CDR2 SFDVKD come from the germline V gene. The CDR3 spells CATSDSRQGSGNTIYF. CDR3 DNA sequence: TGTGCCACCAGTGATTCGAGACAGGGCTCTGGAAACACCATATATTTT.

This clone has a single count. The chain uses TRBV28 and TRBJ1-4; 8 nucleotides agree with TRBD1. Trimming removed 6 bases from V and 10 bases from J; junction bases left unmatched: 10. CDR1 is MDHEN and CDR2 is SYDVKM in the germline V gene. The CDR3 runs 14 residues. The CDR3 DNA reads as TGTGCCAGCAGCCCACCGGGACAGGTGGCAAAACTGTTTTTT. Protein product: CASSPPGQVAKLFF. The full variable domain, rest sourced from reference TRBV28 and TRBJ1-4, is DVKVTQSSRYLVKRTGEKVFLECVQDMDHENMFWYRQDPGLGLRLIYFSYDVKMKEKGDIPEGYSVSREKKERFSLILESASTNQTSMYLCASSPPGQVAKLFFGSGTQLSVL.

The rearrangement joins TRBV5-5 to TRBJ2-2, with D maybe TRBD1 (6 bases). This CDR3 region has 14 residues. Germline CDR1 and CDR2: SGHKS and YYEKEE (reference sequence). Between the trimmed V and J ends, which lost 5 bases and 3 bases, there was a span of 11 bases. The CDR3 DNA follows: TGTGCCAGCAGTCGGGGACAAGACACCGGGGAGCTGTTTTTT. Its translation: CASSRGQDTGELFF.

The J gene is TRBJ1-6, the V gene TRBV5-6; D remains ambiguous. The V end was cut by 0 bases, the J end by 13 bases, with 14 bases between. CDR1 is SGHDT and CDR2 is YYEEEE in the germline V gene. CDR3 length equals 14 residues. The CDR3, as DNA: TGTGCCAGCAGCTTGGGCCAGGTCGAGTCTCCCCTCCACTTT. It specifies CASSLGQVESPLHF. The full variable domain, rest sourced from reference TRBV5-6 and TRBJ1-6, is DAGVTQSPTHLIKTRGQQVTLRCSPKSGHDTVSWYQQALGQGPQFIFQYYEEEERQRGNFPDRFSGHQFPNYSSELNVNALLLGDSALYLCASSLGQVESPLHFGNGTRLTVT.

The rearrangement uses TRBV30 and TRBJ1-6, with D possibly being TRBD1 (5 bases). CDR1 and CDR2 from the germline V gene are GTSNPN and SVGIG (reference sequence). This CDR3 region has 14 residues. V lost 4 bases and J 10 bases, leaving 17 bases between the germline ends. The CDR3 bases are TGTGCCTGGATAGTCGGGGGGACGGGATCACCCCTCCACTTT. Its protein is CAWIVGGTGSPLHF.

This rearrangement joins TRBV27 to TRBJ1-5, with D possibly matching TRBD1 (6 bases). The length of the CDR3 is 16 residues. V lost 5 bases and J lost 3, with 17 bases in between. Germline V gene data show CDR1 as MNHEY and CDR2 as SMNVEV (reference sequence). CDR3 DNA: TGTGCCAGCAGTACCTATAGGGGGGGAGCCAATCAGCCCCAGCATTTT. Residues: CASSTYRGGANQPQHF.

This clone appeared a single time. The rearrangement uses TRBV7-6 and TRBJ2-1; the D gene is possibly TRBD2 (6 bases). Germline values: CDR1 SGHVS, CDR2 FNYEAQ. V gave up 1 base and J gave up 5 bases, with 12 bases separating them. There are 15 residues in the CDR3. CDR3 sequence: CASSLGVLANNEQFF. CDR3 in DNA: TGTGCCAGCAGCTTAGGAGTACTAGCTAACAATGAGCAGTTCTTC.

The chain combines TRBV7-9 with TRBJ2-7; possibly TRBD2 for D (6 bases). The V gene lost 4 bases and the J gene lost 2 bases, with 18 bases spanning the gap. Germline CDR1 and CDR2: SEHNR and FQNEAQ (reference sequence). The CDR3 loop spans 16 amino acids. CDR3 DNA sequence: TGTGCCAGCAGCTCAACTATTGGGACTGGGACCTACGAGCAGTACTTC. This encodes CASSSTIGTGTYEQYF.

The V gene is TRBV25-1, the J gene TRBJ2-6; D is unclear. V lost 3 bases, J lost 2 bases, and 8 bases lay in between. Germline V gene data show CDR1 as MGHDK and CDR2 as SYGVNS. The CDR3 is 15 amino acids. The CDR3 here is CASSERVAGANVLTF. In DNA, the CDR3 is TGTGCCAGCAGTGAGCGTGTCGCTGGGGCCAACGTCCTGACTTTC.

A single count supports this clone. The V and J genes are TRBV6-1 and TRBJ1-5; the D gene is possibly TRBD1 (6 bases). Trimming left V 2 bases short and J 5 bases short, with 19 bases between. The CDR3 is made up of 17 amino acids. Germline-derived CDR1 and CDR2 are MNHNS and SASEGT. CDR3 bases: TGTGCCAGCAGTGAATGGGGAGGGGGTGGTAGGTATCAGCCCCAGCATTTT. This codes for CASSEWGGGGRYQPQHF.

The chain employs TRBV9 and TRBJ2-3; 8 nucleotides agree with TRBD1. The CDR3 is 17 residues long. The germline CDR1 and CDR2 sequences are SGDLS and YYNGEE. The ends lost 1 base at V and 2 bases at J; junction bases unmatched: 9. The CDR3 region has the DNA TGTGCCAGCAGCGTAAATTACCTACAGGGGGTCACAGATACGCAGTATTTT. As protein: CASSVNYLQGVTDTQYF.

V usage is TRBV24-1 and J usage is TRBJ1-5, with TRBD1 matching 9 bases. J lost 7 bases, V lost 4 bases, and 7 bases had no gene match. CDR3 size: 15 residues. From germline, CDR1 is KGHDR and CDR2 SFDVKD. This chain's CDR3 is CATSDNRGLGQPQHF. As DNA, the CDR3 is TGTGCCACCAGTGACAACAGGGGGCTGGGACAGCCCCAGCATTTT.

V and J are TRBV6-5 and TRBJ1-2, with 9 positions matching TRBD1. The CDR3 has 14 amino acids. CDR1 is MNHEY, CDR2 SVGAGI, per germline. The ends lost 5 bases at V and 4 bases at J; junction bases unmatched: 5. CDR3 sequence: CASSPGQGVYGYTF. The CDR3 DNA is TGTGCCAGCAGTCCGGGACAGGGTGTCTATGGCTACACCTTC.

The V call is TRBV30, the J call TRBJ2-5, with D maybe TRBD1 (7 bases). The V end was cut by 4 bases, the J end by 8 bases, with 11 bases between. The CDR3 is 11 amino acids. The V gene's germline CDR1 is GTSNPN and CDR2 SVGIG (reference sequence). CDR3 coding DNA: TGTGCCTGGACCCAGGGGGGAACCCAGTACTTC. It is translated as CAWTQGGTQYF.

The CDR3 DNA follows: TGTGCCAGCAGCCAAGACGGCCAGGGTCATCAGCCCCAGCATTTT. Amino acid sequence: CASSQDGQGHQPQHF. The chain carries TRBV4-2 and TRBJ1-5; D may be TRBD1 (5 bases). Trimming removed 0 bases at V and 5 bases at J, with 11 bases between. Looked up from germline, CDR1 is LGHNA and CDR2 is YNFKEQ. The CDR3 is 15 amino acids.